Each of the 13 T cell receptor beta chains below was sequenced from the same sample in a study of long-term antiretroviral therapy in people with HIV. They ran version v3.0 of the immunoSEQ assay at survey level. Clones were read by immunoSEQ multiplex PCR, and TCRdb kept only the in-frame ones, dropping some. The top ten clones hold less than 8.5% of a sample with about 31,000 clones, 70% to 90% of them seen once. The material was unsorted PBMCs, obtained about 5 years before starting antiretroviral therapy. Source of these receptors: a man aged 50 to 59 with HIV.

The V gene is TRBV29-1, the J gene TRBJ1-4, with 7 bases identical to TRBD1. J lost 6 bases, V lost 6 bases, and 4 bases had no gene match. The V gene's germline CDR1 is SQVTM and CDR2 ANQGSEA. The CDR3 has 12 amino acids. CDR3 sequence reads: CSVFQGDEKLFF. CDR3 bases: TGCAGCGTATTTCAGGGGGATGAAAAACTGTTTTTT.

The genes are TRBV28 and TRBJ1-3; D is uncertain. This CDR3 is built from 14 residues. Looked up from germline, CDR1 is MDHEN and CDR2 is SYDVKM. V lost 2 bases, J lost 4 bases, and 9 bases lay in between. CDR3 sequence reads: CASSLRGSGNTIYF. The CDR3 DNA reads TGTGCCAGCAGTTTACGGGGATCAGGAAACACCATATATTTT. The whole variable domain, remainder taken from reference TRBV28 and TRBJ1-3, is DVKVTQSSRYLVKRTGEKVFLECVQDMDHENMFWYRQDPGLGLRLIYFSYDVKMKEKGDIPEGYSVSREKKERFSLILESASTNQTSMYLCASSLRGSGNTIYFGEGSWLTVV.

The chain has TRBV5-4 and TRBJ2-5; D might be TRBD2 (6 bases). The CDR3 has 17 amino acids. V was trimmed by 3 bases and J by 5 bases, leaving 23 bases between them. The germline CDR1 and CDR2 sequences are SGHNT and YYREEE (reference sequence). As DNA, the CDR3 is TGTGCCAGCAGCTGGGGGTCTGCACGAGGAGGGCGGGAGACCCAGTACTTC. It yields the protein CASSWGSARGGRETQYF.

This chain uses TRBV21-1 with TRBJ1-3. TRBV21-1 is an annotated pseudogene. The CDR3 length is 15 residues. CDR3: CASNLRGEGGNTIYF. For the CDR3, the DNA is TGTGCCAGCAACCTCCGAGGGGAGGGGGGAAACACCATATATTTT.

The rearrangement links TRBV4-1 to TRBJ2-7, with 11 bases aligning to TRBD1. The CDR3 is made up of 15 amino acids. After removal of 5 bases from V and 0 bases from J, the junction contained 3 bases not matched to a gene. Germline V gives CDR1 MGHRA, CDR2 YSYEKL. CDR3 sequence: CASSYGTGGSYEQYF. DNA for the CDR3: TGCGCCAGCAGCTACGGGACAGGGGGCTCCTACGAGCAGTACTTC.

V usage is TRBV6-5 and J usage is TRBJ2-1; no firm D call. Trimming removed 2 bases at V and 2 bases at J, with 13 bases between. The CDR3 covers 16 residues. Germline lookup yields CDR1 MNHEY and CDR2 SVGAGI. CDR3 amino acids: CASSYPASSPYNEQFF. CDR3 nucleotides: TGTGCCAGCAGTTACCCTGCCAGTAGCCCCTACAATGAGCAGTTCTTC.

The chain links TRBV2 to TRBJ1-5, with 7 bases aligning to TRBD1. The trim removed 5 bases at V and 3 bases at J, leaving 4 bases unmatched. This CDR3 region has 14 residues. Germline V CDR1 and CDR2: SNHLY, FYNNEI. The CDR3 protein is CASSPGQFNQPQHF. The CDR3 DNA reads as TGTGCCAGCAGTCCGGGACAGTTCAATCAGCCCCAGCATTTT.

This clone was seen only a few times. J is TRBJ1-2 and V is TRBV29-1, with 7 bases matching TRBD1. V lost 6 bases to trimming and J lost 1 base; unmatched junction nucleotides: 11. CDR3 size: 15 residues. Germline CDR1 is SQVTM and CDR2 is ANQGSEA. CDR3 nucleotides: TGCAGCGTGACCATCCTGACAGGGATTAACTATGGCTACACCTTC. This codes for CSVTILTGINYGYTF. Full variable domain (rest looked up from reference TRBV29-1 and TRBJ1-2): SAVISQKPSRDICQRGTSLTIQCQVDSQVTMMFWYRQQPGQSLTLIATANQGSEATYESGFVIDKFPISRPNLTFSTLTVSNMSPEDSSIYLCSVTILTGINYGYTFGSGTRLTVV.

V gene TRBV19 combines with J gene TRBJ1-5; no clear D. The CDR3 has 17 amino acids. From germline, CDR1 is LNHDA and CDR2 SQIVND (reference sequence). Trimming left V 6 bases short and J 3 bases short, with 21 bases between. CDR3 sequence reads: CASRIGRSWASNQPQHF. As DNA, the CDR3 is TGTGCCAGTAGAATTGGCCGCTCCTGGGCCTCCAATCAGCCCCAGCATTTT.

This clone was recorded once. This chain connects TRBV7-8 to TRBJ2-7, with TRBD2 matching over 11 bases. CDR3 size: 13 residues. Trimming took 4 bases from V and 6 from J; bases not matched to a gene: 2. From germline, CDR1 is SGHVS and CDR2 FQNEAQ. The CDR3 DNA follows: TGTGCCAGCAGCTCCGGACTAGCGGGCGAGCAGTACTTC. This encodes CASSSGLAGEQYF. Filled out from reference TRBV7-8 and TRBJ2-7, the complete variable domain reads GAGVSQSPRYKVAKRGQDVALRCDPISGHVSLFWYQQALGQGPEFLTYFQNEAQLDKSGLPSDRFFAERPEGSVSTLKIQRTQQEDSAVYLCASSSGLAGEQYFGPGTRLTVT.

This rearrangement joins TRBV25-1 to TRBJ2-5; tentative D call: TRBD2 (5 bases). This CDR3 is built from 13 residues. V was cut by 4 bases and J by 5 bases, with 11 bases left in between. Germline CDR1 reads MGHDK; CDR2 reads SYGVNS. The DNA of the CDR3 is TGTGCCAGCAGTGTAGCCGGGATGGAGACCCAGTACTTC. Translation: CASSVAGMETQYF.

The chain links TRBV7-8 to TRBJ2-5, with D possibly being TRBD1 (5 bases). V dropped 2 bases and J dropped 3 bases, with 13 bases sitting between them. Germline-derived CDR1 and CDR2 are SGHVS and FQNEAQ. This CDR3 spans 15 amino acids. CDR3: CASSLTRQPEETQYF. Written as DNA, the CDR3 is TGTGCCAGCAGCTTAACCCGACAGCCCGAAGAGACCCAGTACTTC.

The chain uses TRBV29-1 and TRBJ2-7; possibly TRBD1 for D (6 bases). This CDR3 is 13 amino acids long. In germline, CDR1 is SQVTM, CDR2 ANQGSEA. Trimming removed 6 bases at V and 2 bases at J, with 14 bases between. As DNA, the CDR3 is TGCAGCGTCAGACAGGCCCTAACCTACGAGCAGTACTTC. Translated, it gives CSVRQALTYEQYF.